Presented here are 20 T cell receptor beta chains from one specimen sequenced in a study of beta chain features in type 1 diabetes. Findings and caveats of the study: Among all four CD4+ subsets, Type 1 diabetes patients had TCRB CDR3s that were moderately but significantly shorter.

Investigators reverse transcribed all isolated RNA, so they sequenced expressed TCRB transcripts. Produced via immunoSEQ multiplex PCR; TCRdb's table is partial and in-frame only. Of about 650,000 clones listed, 9.5% to 15% were seen once; the top ten hold around 0.12%. Their target antigens are unknown. The sample was naive CD4+ T cells from blood. Receptors originate from a man between 25 and 39 years old with type 1 diabetes.

The chain joins TRBV10-3 to TRBJ1-5; a weak D match, TRBD1 (5 bases). This CDR3 has 14 amino acids. The germline V and J ends were trimmed by 0 bases and 7 bases, with 10 bases remaining between them. Germline CDR1 is ENHRY and CDR2 is SYGVKD. The CDR3 protein is CAISESERGQPQHF. The DNA of the CDR3 is TGTGCCATCAGTGAGTCTGAGCGGGGGCAGCCCCAGCATTTT.

This clone was picked up a small number of times. V usage is TRBV5-1 and J usage is TRBJ1-5; D ambiguous. V was shortened by 1 base and J by 0 bases, with 11 bases between the two germline ends. There are 16 residues in the CDR3. Germline V gene lookup returns CDR1 SGHRS and CDR2 YFSETQ. The CDR3 coding sequence is TGCGCCAGCAGCTTGTGGGCAGCAGATAGCAATCAGCCCCAGCATTTT. Its protein product is CASSLWAADSNQPQHF.

This clone was counted between two and nine times. The chain is built from TRBV29-1 and TRBJ1-3; D is possibly TRBD1 (6 bases). The V end lost 1 base, the J end lost 3 bases, and 19 bases lay between the germline ends. This CDR3 region has 17 residues. From germline, CDR1 is SQVTM and CDR2 ANQGSEA. The CDR3 DNA is TGCAGCGTTGAAGGATTGGGCGTGGGGGCATTTGGAAACACCATATATTTT. Protein product: CSVEGLGVGAFGNTIYF.

This clone has a handful of counts. V gene TRBV28 combines with J gene TRBJ1-5, with D uncertain. Trimming stripped 5 bases from V and 1 base from J, with 12 bases between. Germline V CDR1 and CDR2: MDHEN, SYDVKM. The CDR3 is made up of 15 amino acids. Here the CDR3 reads CASSLSGPSNQPQHF. CDR3 nucleotide sequence: TGTGCCAGCAGTCTCTCAGGACCGAGCAATCAGCCCCAGCATTTT.

The chain has TRBV6-6 and TRBJ2-1; TRBD1 matches at 8 bases. Germline loops: CDR1 MNHNY, CDR2 SVGAGI (reference sequence). This CDR3 is 14 amino acids long. Trimming removed 5 bases from V and 2 bases from J; junction bases left unmatched: 2. CDR3 in amino acids: CASSQTGAYNEQFF. CDR3 DNA: TGTGCCAGCAGTCAGACAGGGGCCTACAATGAGCAGTTCTTC.

The rearrangement uses TRBV6-5 and TRBJ1-6; the match to TRBD1 covers 7 bases. The CDR3 consists of 15 residues. Germline lookup yields CDR1 MNHEY and CDR2 SVGAGI. V lost 6 bases to trimming and J lost 8 bases; unmatched junction nucleotides: 10. CDR3 sequence: CASRPQGKLDSPLHF. In DNA form, the CDR3 reads TGTGCCAGCAGGCCACAGGGGAAGTTGGATTCACCCCTCCACTTT.

The J gene is TRBJ2-3, the V gene TRBV7-2, with D tentatively TRBD2 (5 bases). The CDR3 has 14 residues. The V and J ends lost 1 base and 5 bases respectively, with 10 bases between them. Germline V gene lookup returns CDR1 SGHTA and CDR2 FQGNSA. CDR3 in DNA: TGTGCCAGCAGCTTAGAGGTTAGCGTAGATACGCAGTATTTT. This gives the protein CASSLEVSVDTQYF.

J is TRBJ2-1 and V is TRBV11-1, with D maybe TRBD2 (6 bases). Germline CDR1 and CDR2: SGHAT and FQDESV (reference sequence). The V gene lost 0 bases and the J gene lost 7 bases, with 16 bases spanning the gap. This CDR3 has 16 residues. The CDR3 coding sequence is TGTGCCAGCAGCTTAGCTGGAGGGTTCGAAGGTAATGAGCAGTTCTTC. Protein product: CASSLAGGFEGNEQFF. Full variable domain (rest looked up from reference TRBV11-1 and TRBJ2-1): EAEVAQSPRYKITEKSQAVAFWCDPISGHATLYWYRQILGQGPELLVQFQDESVVDDSQLPKDRFSAERLKGVDSTLKIQPAELGDSAMYLCASSLAGGFEGNEQFFGPGTRLTVL.

This clone was found a few times. The chain has TRBV11-2 and TRBJ2-1, with TRBD2 identical over 9 bases. The germline CDR1 and CDR2 sequences are SGHAT and FQNNGV. CDR3 size: 15 residues. The ends lost 5 bases at V and 4 bases at J; junction bases unmatched: 6. The CDR3: CASSPAGGPYNEQFF. The DNA of the CDR3 is TGTGCCAGCAGCCCGGCGGGGGGGCCTTACAATGAGCAGTTCTTC.

The rearrangement uses TRBV2 and TRBJ1-6; TRBD1 aligns across 7 bases. Germline V gives CDR1 SNHLY, CDR2 FYNNEI. The trim removed 6 bases at V and 5 bases at J, leaving 4 bases unmatched. CDR3 length: 14 amino acids. This CDR3 is CASRGTDNNSPLHF. In DNA form, the CDR3 reads TGTGCCAGCAGGGGGACAGACAATAATTCACCCCTCCACTTT. Full variable domain (remainder filled in from reference TRBV2 and TRBJ1-6): EPEVTQTPSHQVTQMGQEVILRCVPISNHLYFYWYRQILGQKVEFLVSFYNNEISEKSEIFDDQFSVERPDGSNFTLKIRSTKLEDSAMYFCASRGTDNNSPLHFGNGTRLTVT.

The chain couples TRBV7-6 to TRBJ1-2; 7 bases align to TRBD1. J lost 8 bases, V lost 1 base, and 7 bases had no gene match. The CDR3 is made up of 14 amino acids. Germline values: CDR1 SGHVS, CDR2 FNYEAQ. CDR3 amino acids: CASSLESQGGGYTF. The CDR3 DNA reads as TGTGCCAGCAGCTTAGAGTCCCAGGGGGGAGGCTACACCTTC. The complete variable domain, with remaining parts taken from reference TRBV7-6 and TRBJ1-2, reads GAGVSQSPRYKVTKRGQDVALRCDPISGHVSLYWYRQALGQGPEFLTYFNYEAQQDKSGLPNDRFSAERPEGSISTLTIQRTEQRDSAMYRCASSLESQGGGYTFGSGTRLTVV.

The chain couples TRBV4-3 to TRBJ1-2; no clear D gene. Trimming pared 0 bases from V and 4 bases from J, leaving 12 bases between. This CDR3 region has 15 residues. Germline V gene data show CDR1 as LGHNA and CDR2 as YSLEER. Here the CDR3 DNA reads TGCGCCAGCAGCCAAGATTTAGATATTGGCTATGGCTACACCTTC. This sequence encodes CASSQDLDIGYGYTF.

The V and J genes are TRBV2 and TRBJ2-7; D not certain. CDR3 length: 11 amino acids. Germline CDR1 and CDR2: SNHLY and FYNNEI. V shed 5 bases and J shed 7 bases, with 9 bases lying between them. Here the CDR3 reads CASSQTLEQYF. The CDR3 DNA reads as TGTGCCAGCAGTCAGACTCTGGAGCAGTACTTC.

Only a few counts were recorded for this clone. Within the sample, other DNA sequences also encode this same CDR3. The genes are TRBV29-1 and TRBJ2-5, with D perhaps TRBD2 (5 bases). The CDR3 sequence is 13 residues long. Germline CDR1 is SQVTM and CDR2 is ANQGSEA. V was clipped by 2 bases and J by 5 bases, with 12 bases between them. DNA of the CDR3: TGCAGCGTTGAACCCGAGGGTCGGGAGACCCAGTACTTC. Protein: CSVEPEGRETQYF. Supplemented by reference TRBV29-1 and TRBJ2-5, the full variable domain reads SAVISQKPSRDICQRGTSLTIQCQVDSQVTMMFWYRQQPGQSLTLIATANQGSEATYESGFVIDKFPISRPNLTFSTLTVSNMSPEDSSIYLCSVEPEGRETQYFGPGTRLLVL.

This sequence joins TRBV4-1 and TRBJ2-3, with 10 bases fitting TRBD1. Germline CDR1 and CDR2: MGHRA and YSYEKL. The CDR3 runs 16 residues. V shed 4 bases, J shed 1 base, and the junction held 5 bases outside the gene matches. CDR3 DNA: TGCGCCAGCAGCCGGGACAGGGGAATCGGCACAGATACGCAGTATTTT. Translating gives CASSRDRGIGTDTQYF.

Only one count was recorded for this clone. The chain combines TRBV18 with TRBJ2-3, with a possible D match to TRBD1 (6 bases). The CDR3 consists of 15 residues. CDR1 and CDR2 from the germline V gene are KGHSH and LQKENI. Trimming took 4 bases from V and 0 from J, leaving 11 bases between them. The CDR3 DNA sequence: TGTGCCAGCTCACGGGGGCAGACTAGCACAGATACGCAGTATTTT. Its translation is CASSRGQTSTDTQYF.

This chain links TRBV29-1 with TRBJ2-2; tentatively, D is TRBD1 (6 bases). The germline CDR1 and CDR2 sequences are SQVTM and ANQGSEA. V lost 5 bases and J 4 bases, leaving 17 bases between the germline ends. The CDR3 totals 15 residues. The CDR3 region has the DNA TGCAGCGTTACAGGGACGCTCGGGATCACCGGGGAGCTGTTTTTT. Translating it yields CSVTGTLGITGELFF.

In this sample, this clone turned up a few times. The chain employs TRBV4-2 and TRBJ1-1, with D tentatively TRBD1 (5 bases). Trimming took off 2 bases at V and 11 bases at J, with 12 bases between the two ends. CDR1 is LGHNA, CDR2 YNFKEQ, per germline. The CDR3 runs 12 residues. The CDR3 is CASSQTLREAFF. The CDR3 DNA sequence: TGTGCCAGCAGCCAAACGCTCAGGGAGGCTTTCTTT.

This clone was observed a few times. V usage is TRBV7-2 and J usage is TRBJ2-2; a possible D gene is TRBD2 (5 bases). The germline V gene encodes CDR1 SGHTA and CDR2 FQGNSA. The ends were cut back, 4 bases at V and 4 bases at J, with 16 bases in the middle. The CDR3 spans 16 residues. CDR3 nucleotide sequence: TGTGCCAGCAGCTCCCGGGGTCAACCCCCCACCGGGGAGCTGTTTTTT. Translated: CASSSRGQPPTGELFF.

V gene TRBV2 combines with J gene TRBJ2-1, with 8 bases matching TRBD2. Germline trimming cut 6 bases from V and 1 base from J; bases unmatched to any gene: 5. The CDR3 loop spans 15 amino acids. Germline V gene sequence: CDR1 SNHLY, CDR2 FYNNEI. CDR3 protein: CASRGTSGSYNEQFF. The CDR3 DNA follows: TGTGCCAGCAGGGGAACTAGCGGTTCCTACAATGAGCAGTTCTTC. Using reference TRBV2 and TRBJ2-1 for the parts outside the CDR3, the full variable domain is EPEVTQTPSHQVTQMGQEVILRCVPISNHLYFYWYRQILGQKVEFLVSFYNNEISEKSEIFDDQFSVERPDGSNFTLKIRSTKLEDSAMYFCASRGTSGSYNEQFFGPGTRLTVL.